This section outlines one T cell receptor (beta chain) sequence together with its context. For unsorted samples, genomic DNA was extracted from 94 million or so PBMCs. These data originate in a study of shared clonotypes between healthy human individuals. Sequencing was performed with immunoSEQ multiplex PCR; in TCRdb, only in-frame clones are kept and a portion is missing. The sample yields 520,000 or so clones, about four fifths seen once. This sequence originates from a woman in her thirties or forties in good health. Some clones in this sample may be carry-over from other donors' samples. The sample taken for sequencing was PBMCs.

CDR3 coding DNA: TGCAGTGCTACGGACCCCTACGAGCAGTACTTC. It specifies CSATDPYEQYF. The chain employs TRBV20-1 and TRBJ2-7; the D is unclear. The CDR3 runs to 11 residues. Germline V gene lookup returns CDR1 DFQATT and CDR2 SNEGSKA (reference sequence). Trimming removed 4 bases at V and 2 bases at J, with 6 bases between.